The entry below gives a single TCR beta chain sequence along with its context. Its target is not known. The CDR3 is 17 residues long. The germline V gene has CDR1 SEHNR and CDR2 FQNEAQ (reference sequence). Trimming removed 4 bases from V and 4 bases from J, with 20 bases in between. The primer mix had 60 Vbeta and 13 Jbeta primers. The method was immunoSEQ multiplex PCR; TCRdb's version includes in-frame clones alone and lacks a portion of them. Among some 200,000 clones listed, approximately 80% were seen once. The data belong to a study of cytomegalovirus exposure and HLA in healthy donors. Broader study findings: Later on, an analysis tied 18,000 or so TCR beta sequences to HLA alleles at 0.05 false discovery rate. The availability of immune exposure information extended only to CMV serostatus.

The sample consisted of PBMCs. This sequence was found in a female donor in good health and CMV-seronegative. The chain couples TRBV7-9 to TRBJ2-1, with D possibly being TRBD2 (7 bases). The CDR3 DNA reads TGTGCCAGCAGCTCTCGGGGGGCGTCGGTCGGGTACAATGAGCAGTTCTTC. As protein: CASSSRGASVGYNEQFF.